The 4 T cell receptor beta chains below come from one sample, sequenced in a study of neurological immune-mediated disorders. TCRdb re-called the 5' RACE reads with MiXCR, one entry per CDR3 protein. This repertoire shows some 54,000 distinct CDR3 sequences, 9.5% to 12% found once; its top ten account for less than 8.5%. Time point of the sample: longitudinal time-point 1 (baseline). Sequencing was performed on PBMCs. These receptors all come from a male donor with HTLV-1-associated myelopathy (HAM/TSP).

This clonotype appeared many times. The chain uses TRBV6-2 or TRBV6-3 and TRBJ2-2, with D perhaps matching TRBD1 (6 bases). The CDR3 runs to 15 residues. V lost 6 bases and J lost 2, with 13 bases in between. Per germline, CDR1 MNHEY and CDR2 SVGEGT. CDR3 nucleotides: TGTGCCAGCAGATTGGACAGACCTAACACCGGGGAGCTGTTTTTT. It translates to CASRLDRPNTGELFF.

This clonotype was seen repeatedly, ten times or more. As DNA, the CDR3 is TGTGCCACGACAGACCAAGAGACCCAGTACTTC. This sequence encodes CATTDQETQYF. The chain is built from TRBV10-3 and TRBJ2-5; a possible D gene is TRBD1 (5 bases). V lost 10 bases and J lost 0, with 6 bases in between. Germline assignment: CDR1 ENHRY and CDR2 SYGVKD. The CDR3 covers 11 residues.

This clonotype was seen ten or more times. The J gene is TRBJ1-2, the V gene TRBV29-1; D ambiguous. Trimming shortened V by 2 bases and J by 4 bases, and 17 bases separated the two germline ends. Germline lookup yields CDR1 SQVTM and CDR2 ANQGSEA. The CDR3 is made up of 15 amino acids. The CDR3 DNA follows: TGCAGCGTTGAACGAGGCCGTGGATTTCCCTATGGCTACACCTTC. This sequence encodes CSVERGRGFPYGYTF.

This clonotype was detected ten times or more. The chain recombines TRBV7-2 with TRBJ1-1, with D possibly being TRBD1 (5 bases). V lost 0 bases and J lost 1, with 9 bases in between. Germline CDR1 and CDR2: SGHTA and FQGNSA. The CDR3 length is 15 residues. The CDR3 DNA sequence: TGTGCCAGCAGCTTAGCCCATACAGGGAACACTGAAGCTTTCTTT. Translating it yields CASSLAHTGNTEAFF. Looking up the rest from reference TRBV7-2 and TRBJ1-1 gives the full variable domain: GAGVSQSPSNKVTEKGKDVELRCDPISGHTALYWYRQSLGQGLEFLIYFQGNSAPDKSGLPSDRFSAERTGGSVSTLTIQRTQQEDSAVYLCASSLAHTGNTEAFFGQGTRLTVV.